The 2 T cell receptor beta chains presented below share a single source sample, sequenced in a study of T cells in localized non-small cell lung cancer. TCRdb's copy holds only in-frame clones and misses some; the assay was immunoSEQ multiplex PCR. The sample lists around 50,000 clones, 86% occurring once. Material: peripheral blood, obtained before any cancer treatment. The origin of the receptors is a woman between 40 and 69 years old with stage I lung adenocarcinoma.

This CDR3 reads CAWSLGGKADTQYF. CDR3 DNA: TGTGCCTGGAGCTTGGGGGGAAAGGCAGATACGCAGTATTTT. This rearrangement joins TRBV30 to TRBJ2-3; TRBD2 might be the D (6 bases). Trimming shortened V by 3 bases and J by 4 bases, and 14 bases separated the two germline ends. Germline V lookup: CDR1 GTSNPN, CDR2 SVGIG (reference sequence). This CDR3 has 14 residues.

CDR3 in amino acids: CASRSPGPGAYEQYF. CDR3 coding DNA: TGTGCCAGCAGGTCTCCGGGACCAGGAGCCTACGAGCAGTACTTC. The chain recombines TRBV28 with TRBJ2-7, with D perhaps being TRBD1 or TRBD2 (5 bases each). V lost 6 bases and J lost 2, with 17 bases in between. Germline CDR1 and CDR2: MDHEN and SYDVKM. This CDR3 region has 15 residues.